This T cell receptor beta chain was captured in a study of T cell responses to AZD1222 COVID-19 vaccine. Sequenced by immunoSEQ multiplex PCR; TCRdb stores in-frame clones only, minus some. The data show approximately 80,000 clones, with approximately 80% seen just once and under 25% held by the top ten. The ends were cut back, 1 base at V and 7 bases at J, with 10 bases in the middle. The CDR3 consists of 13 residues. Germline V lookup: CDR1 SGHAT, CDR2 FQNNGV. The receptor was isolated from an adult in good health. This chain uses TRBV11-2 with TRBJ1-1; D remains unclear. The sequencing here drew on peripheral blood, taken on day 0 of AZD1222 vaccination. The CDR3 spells CASSLGLMGEAFF. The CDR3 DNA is TGTGCCAGCAGCTTAGGTTTGATGGGTGAAGCTTTCTTT.